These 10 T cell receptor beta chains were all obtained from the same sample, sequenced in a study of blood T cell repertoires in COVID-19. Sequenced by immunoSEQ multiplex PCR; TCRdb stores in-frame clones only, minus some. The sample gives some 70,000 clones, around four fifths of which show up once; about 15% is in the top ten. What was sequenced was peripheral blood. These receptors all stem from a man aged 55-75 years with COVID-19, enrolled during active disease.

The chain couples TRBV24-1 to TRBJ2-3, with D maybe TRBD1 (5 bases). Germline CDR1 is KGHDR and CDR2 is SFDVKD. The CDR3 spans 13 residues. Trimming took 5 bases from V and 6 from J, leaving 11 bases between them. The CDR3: CATSVPGYDTQYF. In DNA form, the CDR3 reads TGTGCCACCAGTGTTCCAGGGTACGATACGCAGTATTTT.

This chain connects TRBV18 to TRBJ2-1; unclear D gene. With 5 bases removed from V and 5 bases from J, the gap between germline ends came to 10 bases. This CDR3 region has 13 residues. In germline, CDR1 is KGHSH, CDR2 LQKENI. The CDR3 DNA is TGTGCCAGCTCAAATACAGTTGACAATGAGCAGTTCTTC. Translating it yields CASSNTVDNEQFF.

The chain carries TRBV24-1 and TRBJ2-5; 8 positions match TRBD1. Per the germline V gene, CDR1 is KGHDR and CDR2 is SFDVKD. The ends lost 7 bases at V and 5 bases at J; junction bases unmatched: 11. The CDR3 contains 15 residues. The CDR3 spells CATSTRGTGGETQYF. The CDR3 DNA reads TGTGCCACCAGCACACGGGGCACAGGGGGGGAGACCCAGTACTTC.

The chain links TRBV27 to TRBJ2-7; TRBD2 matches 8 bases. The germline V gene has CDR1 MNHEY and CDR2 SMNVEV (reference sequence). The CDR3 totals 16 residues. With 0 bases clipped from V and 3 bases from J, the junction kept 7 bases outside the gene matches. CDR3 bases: TGTGCCAGCAGTTTATCGGGTAGCGGGATAGACTACGAGCAGTACTTC. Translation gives CASSLSGSGIDYEQYF.

CDR3 loop: CASSLVGVRQGPNTEAFF. CDR3 sequence (DNA): TGTGCCAGCAGCTTGGTGGGGGTACGGCAGGGGCCGAACACTGAAGCTTTCTTT. The chain combines TRBV7-9 with TRBJ1-1; D is possibly TRBD1 (6 bases). From germline, CDR1 is SEHNR and CDR2 FQNEAQ (reference sequence). V lost 3 bases and J 1 base, leaving 21 bases between the germline ends. The CDR3 runs to 18 residues.

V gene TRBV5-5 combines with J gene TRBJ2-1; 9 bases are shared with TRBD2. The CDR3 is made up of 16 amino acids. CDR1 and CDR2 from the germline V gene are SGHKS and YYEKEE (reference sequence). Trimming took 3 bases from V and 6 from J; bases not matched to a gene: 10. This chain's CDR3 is CASSYGRLAEGNEQFF. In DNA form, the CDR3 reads TGTGCCAGCAGCTATGGCCGACTAGCGGAGGGCAATGAGCAGTTCTTC.

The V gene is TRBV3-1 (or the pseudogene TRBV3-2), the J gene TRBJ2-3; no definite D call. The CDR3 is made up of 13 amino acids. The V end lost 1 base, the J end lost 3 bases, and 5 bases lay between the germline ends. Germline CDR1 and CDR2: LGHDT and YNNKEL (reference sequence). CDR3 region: CASSQAVTDTQYF. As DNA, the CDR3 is TGTGCCAGCAGCCAAGCGGTGACAGATACGCAGTATTTT.

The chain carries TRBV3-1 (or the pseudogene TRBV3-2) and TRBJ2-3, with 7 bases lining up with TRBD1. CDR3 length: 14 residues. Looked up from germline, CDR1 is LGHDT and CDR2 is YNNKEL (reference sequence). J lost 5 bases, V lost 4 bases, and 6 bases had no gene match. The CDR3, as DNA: TGTGCCAGCAGCCGAAACAGGGGCGTAGATACGCAGTATTTT. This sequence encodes CASSRNRGVDTQYF.

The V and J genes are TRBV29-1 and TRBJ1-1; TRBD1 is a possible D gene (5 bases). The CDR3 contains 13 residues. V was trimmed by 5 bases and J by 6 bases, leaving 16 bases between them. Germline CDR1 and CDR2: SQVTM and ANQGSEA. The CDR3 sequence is CSVLGLGEAEAFF. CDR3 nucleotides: TGCAGCGTTCTTGGACTAGGGGAAGCTGAAGCTTTCTTT.

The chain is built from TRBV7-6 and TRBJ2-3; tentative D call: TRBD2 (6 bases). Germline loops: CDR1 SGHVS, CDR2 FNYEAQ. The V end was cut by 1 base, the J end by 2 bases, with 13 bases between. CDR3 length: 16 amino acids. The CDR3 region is CASSLGASANTDTQYF. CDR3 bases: TGTGCCAGCAGCTTAGGGGCTAGCGCGAACACAGATACGCAGTATTTT. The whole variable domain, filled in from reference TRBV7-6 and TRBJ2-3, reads GAGVSQSPRYKVTKRGQDVALRCDPISGHVSLYWYRQALGQGPEFLTYFNYEAQQDKSGLPNDRFSAERPEGSISTLTIQRTEQRDSAMYRCASSLGASANTDTQYFGPGTRLTVL.